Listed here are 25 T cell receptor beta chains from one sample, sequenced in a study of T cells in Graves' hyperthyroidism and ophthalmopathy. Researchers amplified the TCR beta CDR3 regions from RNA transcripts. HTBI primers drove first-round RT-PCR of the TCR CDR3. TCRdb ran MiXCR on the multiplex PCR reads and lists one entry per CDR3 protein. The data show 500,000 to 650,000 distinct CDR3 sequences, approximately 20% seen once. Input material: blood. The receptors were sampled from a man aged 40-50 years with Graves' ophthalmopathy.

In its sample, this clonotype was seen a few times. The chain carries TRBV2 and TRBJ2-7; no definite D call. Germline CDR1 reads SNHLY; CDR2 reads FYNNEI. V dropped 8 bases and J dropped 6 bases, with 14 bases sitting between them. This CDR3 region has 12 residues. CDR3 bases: TGTGCCAGCGGAGACAATTTAGTCGAGCAGTACTTC. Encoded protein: CASGDNLVEQYF.

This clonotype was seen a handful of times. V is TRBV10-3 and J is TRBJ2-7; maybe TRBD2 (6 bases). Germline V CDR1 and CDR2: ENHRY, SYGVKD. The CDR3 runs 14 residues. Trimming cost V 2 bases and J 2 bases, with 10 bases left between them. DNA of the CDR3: TGTGCCATCAGTGAGCCACGGGAGCCCTACGAGCAGTACTTC. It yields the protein CAISEPREPYEQYF.

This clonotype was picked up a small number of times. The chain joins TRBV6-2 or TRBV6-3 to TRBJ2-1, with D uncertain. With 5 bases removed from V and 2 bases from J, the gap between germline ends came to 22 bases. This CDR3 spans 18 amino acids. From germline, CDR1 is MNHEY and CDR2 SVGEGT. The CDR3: CASSPLSSLGRTYNEQFF. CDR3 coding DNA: TGTGCCAGCAGTCCCCTATCGTCCCTCGGACGGACCTACAATGAGCAGTTCTTC.

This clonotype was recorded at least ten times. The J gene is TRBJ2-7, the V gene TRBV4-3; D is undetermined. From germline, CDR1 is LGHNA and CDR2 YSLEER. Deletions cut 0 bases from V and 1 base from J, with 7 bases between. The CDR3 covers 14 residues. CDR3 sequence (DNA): TGCGCCAGCAGCCAAGACTACGGGTCCTACGAGCAGTACTTC. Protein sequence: CASSQDYGSYEQYF.

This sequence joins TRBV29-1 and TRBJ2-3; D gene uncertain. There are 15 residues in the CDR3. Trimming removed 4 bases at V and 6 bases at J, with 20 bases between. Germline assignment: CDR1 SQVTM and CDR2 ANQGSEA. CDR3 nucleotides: TGCAGCGTTGTCCCCGATCGGAGTAGGACGGATACGCAGTATTTT. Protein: CSVVPDRSRTDTQYF.

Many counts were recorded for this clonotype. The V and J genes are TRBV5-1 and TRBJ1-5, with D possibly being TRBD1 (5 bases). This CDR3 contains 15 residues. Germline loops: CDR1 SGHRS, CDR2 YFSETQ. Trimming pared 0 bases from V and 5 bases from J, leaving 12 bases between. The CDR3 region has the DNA TGCGCCAGCAGCTTGGGTCCAGGGTCCGATCAGCCCCAGCATTTT. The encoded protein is CASSLGPGSDQPQHF.

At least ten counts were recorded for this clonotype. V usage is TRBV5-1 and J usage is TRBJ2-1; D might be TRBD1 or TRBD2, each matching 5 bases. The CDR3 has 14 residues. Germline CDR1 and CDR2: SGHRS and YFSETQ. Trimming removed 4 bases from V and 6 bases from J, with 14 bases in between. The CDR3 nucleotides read TGCGCCAGCAGCCACGGGGCCGCGGGCAATGAGCAGTTCTTC. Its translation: CASSHGAAGNEQFF. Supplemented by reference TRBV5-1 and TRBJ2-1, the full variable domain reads KAGVTQTPRYLIKTRGQQVTLSCSPISGHRSVSWYQQTPGQGLQFLFEYFSETQRNKGNFPGRFSGRQFSNSRSEMNVSTLELGDSALYLCASSHGAAGNEQFFGPGTRLTVL.

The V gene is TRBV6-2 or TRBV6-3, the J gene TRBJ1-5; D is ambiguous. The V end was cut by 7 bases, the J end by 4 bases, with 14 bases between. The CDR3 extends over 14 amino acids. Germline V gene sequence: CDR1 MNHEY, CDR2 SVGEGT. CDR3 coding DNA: TGTGCCAGCAACCCTGGACGGGTAAATCAGCCCCAGCATTTT. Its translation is CASNPGRVNQPQHF.

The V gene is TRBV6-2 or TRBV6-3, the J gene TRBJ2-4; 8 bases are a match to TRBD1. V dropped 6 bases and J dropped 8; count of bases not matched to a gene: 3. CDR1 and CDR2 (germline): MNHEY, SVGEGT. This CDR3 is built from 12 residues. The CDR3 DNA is TGTGCCAGCAGAGAGACAGGGGACATTCAGTACTTC. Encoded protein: CASRETGDIQYF.

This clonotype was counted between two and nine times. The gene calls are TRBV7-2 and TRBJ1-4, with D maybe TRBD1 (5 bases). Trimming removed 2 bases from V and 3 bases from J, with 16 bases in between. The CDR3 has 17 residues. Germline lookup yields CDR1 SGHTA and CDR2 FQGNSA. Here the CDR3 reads CASSLNGRGSANEKLFF. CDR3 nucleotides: TGTGCCAGCAGCTTAAACGGTCGGGGCAGCGCTAATGAAAAACTGTTTTTT.

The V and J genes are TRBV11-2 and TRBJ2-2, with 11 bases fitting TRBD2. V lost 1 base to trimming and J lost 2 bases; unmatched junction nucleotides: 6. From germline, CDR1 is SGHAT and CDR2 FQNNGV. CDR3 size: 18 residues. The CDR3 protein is CASSLVLAGGGNTGELFF. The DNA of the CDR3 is TGTGCCAGCAGCTTAGTTCTAGCGGGGGGCGGAAACACCGGGGAGCTGTTTTTT.

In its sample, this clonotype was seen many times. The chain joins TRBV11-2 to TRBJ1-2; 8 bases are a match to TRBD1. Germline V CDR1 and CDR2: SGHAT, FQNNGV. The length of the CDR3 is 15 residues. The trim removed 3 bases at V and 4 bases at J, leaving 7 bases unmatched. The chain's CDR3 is CASSFGQGPSYGYTF. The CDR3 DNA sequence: TGTGCCAGCAGCTTCGGACAGGGACCGAGCTATGGCTACACCTTC.

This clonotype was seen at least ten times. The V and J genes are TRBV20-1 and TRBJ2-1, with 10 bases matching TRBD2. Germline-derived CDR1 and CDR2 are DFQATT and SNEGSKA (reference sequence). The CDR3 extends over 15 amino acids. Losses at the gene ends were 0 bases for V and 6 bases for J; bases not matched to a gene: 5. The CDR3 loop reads CSARESGGAFNEQFF. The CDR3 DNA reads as TGCAGTGCTAGAGAGAGCGGGGGGGCCTTCAATGAGCAGTTCTTC.

CDR3 sequence: CASSIAPGNTIYF. Written as DNA, the CDR3 is TGTGCCAGCAGCATTGCCCCTGGAAACACCATATATTTT. The gene calls are TRBV3-1 and TRBJ1-3; D unresolved. The CDR3 extends over 13 amino acids. The V and J ends lost 5 bases and 2 bases respectively, with 7 bases between them. Germline V gene data show CDR1 as LGHDT and CDR2 as YNNKEL (reference sequence).

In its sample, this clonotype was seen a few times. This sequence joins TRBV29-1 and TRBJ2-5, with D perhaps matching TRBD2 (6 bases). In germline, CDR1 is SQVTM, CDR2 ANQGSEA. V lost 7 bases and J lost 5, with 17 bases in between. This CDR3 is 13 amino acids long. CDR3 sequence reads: CSGGVGGWETQYF. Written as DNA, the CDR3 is TGCAGCGGTGGGGTGGGAGGCTGGGAGACCCAGTACTTC.

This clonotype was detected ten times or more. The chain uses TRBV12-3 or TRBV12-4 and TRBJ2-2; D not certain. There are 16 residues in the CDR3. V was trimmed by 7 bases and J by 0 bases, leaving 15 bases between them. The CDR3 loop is CASILSTGPNTGELFF. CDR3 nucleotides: TGTGCCAGCATTCTCTCCACTGGTCCGAACACCGGGGAGCTGTTTTTT.

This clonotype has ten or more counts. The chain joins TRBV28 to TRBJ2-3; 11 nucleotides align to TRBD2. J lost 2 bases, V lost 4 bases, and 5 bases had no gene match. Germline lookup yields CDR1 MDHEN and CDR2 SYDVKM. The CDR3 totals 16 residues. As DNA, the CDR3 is TGTGCCAGCAGTTCCGCTAGCGGGAGGAACACAGATACGCAGTATTTT. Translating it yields CASSSASGRNTDTQYF.

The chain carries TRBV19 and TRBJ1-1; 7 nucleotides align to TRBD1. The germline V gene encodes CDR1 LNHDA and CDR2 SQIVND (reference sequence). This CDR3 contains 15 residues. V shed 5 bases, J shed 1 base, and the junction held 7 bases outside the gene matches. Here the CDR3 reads CASSPPDRTNTEAFF. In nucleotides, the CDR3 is TGTGCCAGTAGTCCCCCGGACAGGACGAACACTGAAGCTTTCTTT.

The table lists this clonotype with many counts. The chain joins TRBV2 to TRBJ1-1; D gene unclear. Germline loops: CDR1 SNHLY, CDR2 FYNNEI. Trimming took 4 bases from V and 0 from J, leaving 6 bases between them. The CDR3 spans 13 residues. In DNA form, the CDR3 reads TGTGCCAGCAGTGGCGACATGAACACTGAAGCTTTCTTT. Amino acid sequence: CASSGDMNTEAFF. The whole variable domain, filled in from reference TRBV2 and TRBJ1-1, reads EPEVTQTPSHQVTQMGQEVILRCVPISNHLYFYWYRQILGQKVEFLVSFYNNEISEKSEIFDDQFSVERPDGSNFTLKIRSTKLEDSAMYFCASSGDMNTEAFFGQGTRLTVV.

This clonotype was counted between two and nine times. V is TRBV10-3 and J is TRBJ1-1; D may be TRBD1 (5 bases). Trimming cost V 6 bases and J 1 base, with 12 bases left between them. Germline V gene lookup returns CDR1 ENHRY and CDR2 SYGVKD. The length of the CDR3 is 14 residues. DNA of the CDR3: TGTGCCATCAGGCAGGGTATTGGGAACACTGAAGCTTTCTTT. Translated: CAIRQGIGNTEAFF.

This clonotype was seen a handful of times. The CDR3 spells CASSYVLVAKNIQYF. The CDR3 DNA is TGTGCCAGCAGTTACGTCCTAGTAGCCAAAAACATTCAGTACTTC. The chain recombines TRBV6-8 with TRBJ2-4; D is unclear. V was pared by 2 bases and J by 0 bases, with 8 bases between. The CDR3 runs to 15 residues. Germline V CDR1 and CDR2: MNHGY, SAAAGT.

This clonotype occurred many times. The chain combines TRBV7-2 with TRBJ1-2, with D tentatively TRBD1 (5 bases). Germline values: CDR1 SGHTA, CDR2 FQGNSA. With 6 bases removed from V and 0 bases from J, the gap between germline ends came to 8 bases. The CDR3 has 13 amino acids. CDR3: CASRDTANYGYTF. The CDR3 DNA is TGTGCCAGCAGGGACACTGCTAACTATGGCTACACCTTC.

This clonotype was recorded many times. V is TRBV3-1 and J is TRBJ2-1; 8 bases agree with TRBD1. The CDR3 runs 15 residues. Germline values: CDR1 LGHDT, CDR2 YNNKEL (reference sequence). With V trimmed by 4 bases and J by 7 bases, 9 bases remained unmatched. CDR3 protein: CASSPGQGARNEQFF. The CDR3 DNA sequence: TGTGCCAGCAGCCCCGGGCAGGGGGCGCGAAATGAGCAGTTCTTC.

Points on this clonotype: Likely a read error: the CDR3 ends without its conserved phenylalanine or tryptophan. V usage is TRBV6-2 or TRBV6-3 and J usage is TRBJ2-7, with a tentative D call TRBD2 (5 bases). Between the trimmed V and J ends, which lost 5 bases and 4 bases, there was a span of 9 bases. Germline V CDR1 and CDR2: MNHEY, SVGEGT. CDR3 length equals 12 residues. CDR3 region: CASSDYRYEQYL. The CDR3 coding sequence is TGTGCCAGCAGTGACTACAGATACGAGCAGTACCTC.

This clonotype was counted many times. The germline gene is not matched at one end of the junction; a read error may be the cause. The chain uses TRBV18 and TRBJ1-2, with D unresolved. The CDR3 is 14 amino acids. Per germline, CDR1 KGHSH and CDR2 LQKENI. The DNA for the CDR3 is TGTGCCGGCTCAGCTACAGCGTCTAACTATGGCTACACCTTC. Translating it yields CAGSATASNYGYTF.